This T cell receptor (beta chain) was sequenced during a study of blood T cell repertoires in COVID-19. CDR3 length: 15 amino acids. J was trimmed by 1 base and V by 5 bases; bases with no gene match: 4. Germline CDR1 is SGHNT and CDR2 is YENEEA. The repertoire was sequenced with immunoSEQ multiplex PCR; TCRdb's copy has only in-frame clones and lacks some. The profile covers around 47,000 clones, with approximately 87% appearing a single time and less than 5% taken by the ten largest. This receptor was obtained from a man aged 40-55 years with COVID-19, enrolled during active disease. The material sequenced was peripheral blood. The chain employs TRBV11-3 and TRBJ2-5; 10 bases are a match to TRBD2. CDR3 sequence (DNA): TGTGCCAGCAGCCCACTAGCGGGGACCCAAGAGACCCAGTACTTC. Its translation: CASSPLAGTQETQYF.